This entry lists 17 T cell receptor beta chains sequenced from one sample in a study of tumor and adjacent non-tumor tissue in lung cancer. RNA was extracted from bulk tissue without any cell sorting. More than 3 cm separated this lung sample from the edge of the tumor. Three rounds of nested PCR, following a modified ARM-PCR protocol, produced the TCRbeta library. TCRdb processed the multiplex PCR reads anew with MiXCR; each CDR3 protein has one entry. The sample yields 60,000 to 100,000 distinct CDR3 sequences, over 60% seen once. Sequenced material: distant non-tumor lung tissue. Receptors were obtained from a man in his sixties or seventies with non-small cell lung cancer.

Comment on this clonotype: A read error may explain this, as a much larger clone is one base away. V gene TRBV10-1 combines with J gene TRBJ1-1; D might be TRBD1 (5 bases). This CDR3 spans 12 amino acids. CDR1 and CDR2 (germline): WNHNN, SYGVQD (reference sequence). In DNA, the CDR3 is TGCGCCTGCAGCGGGGGGAAAACTGAAGCTTTCTTT. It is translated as CACSGGKTEAFF.

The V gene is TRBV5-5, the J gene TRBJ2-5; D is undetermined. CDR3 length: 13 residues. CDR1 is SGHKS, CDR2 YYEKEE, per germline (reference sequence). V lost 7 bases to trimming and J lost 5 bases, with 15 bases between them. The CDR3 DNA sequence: TGTGCCAGCGGGTTGGTCAGTCTGGAGACCCAGTACTTC. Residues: CASGLVSLETQYF.

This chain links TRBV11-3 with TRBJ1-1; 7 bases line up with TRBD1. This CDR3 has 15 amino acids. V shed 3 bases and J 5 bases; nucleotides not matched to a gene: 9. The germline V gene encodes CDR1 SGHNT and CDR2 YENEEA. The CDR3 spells CASSFSQGGNTEAFF. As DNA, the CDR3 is TGTGCCAGCAGCTTCAGCCAGGGGGGGAATACTGAAGCTTTCTTT. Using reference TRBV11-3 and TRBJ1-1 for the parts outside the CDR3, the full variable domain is EAGVVQSPRYKIIEKKQPVAFWCNPISGHNTLYWYLQNLGQGPELLIRYENEEAVDDSQLPKDRFSAERLKGVDSTLKIQPAELGDSAVYLCASSFSQGGNTEAFFGQGTRLTVV.

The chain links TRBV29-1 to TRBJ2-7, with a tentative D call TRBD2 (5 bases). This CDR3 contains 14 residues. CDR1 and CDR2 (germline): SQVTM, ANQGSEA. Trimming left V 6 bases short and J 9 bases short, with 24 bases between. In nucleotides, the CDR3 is TGCAGCGTCAGAGGACTGGCCGGAGGTGGGATGCAGTACTTC. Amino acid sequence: CSVRGLAGGGMQYF.

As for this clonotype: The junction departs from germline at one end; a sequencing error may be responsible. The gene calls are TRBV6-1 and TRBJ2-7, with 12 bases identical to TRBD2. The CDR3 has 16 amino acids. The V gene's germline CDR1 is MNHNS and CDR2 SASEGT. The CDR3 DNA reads TGTCCCAGCAGTCCACCTAGCGGGAGGGCCTTATACGGGCAGTACTTC. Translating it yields CPSSPPSGRALYGQYF.

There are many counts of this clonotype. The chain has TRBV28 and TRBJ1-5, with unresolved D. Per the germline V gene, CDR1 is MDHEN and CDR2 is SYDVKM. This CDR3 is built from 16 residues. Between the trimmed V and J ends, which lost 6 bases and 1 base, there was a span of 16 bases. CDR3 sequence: CASRFRLGSSNQPQHF. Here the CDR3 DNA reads TGTGCCAGCAGATTCCGATTAGGATCGAGCAATCAGCCCCAGCATTTT.

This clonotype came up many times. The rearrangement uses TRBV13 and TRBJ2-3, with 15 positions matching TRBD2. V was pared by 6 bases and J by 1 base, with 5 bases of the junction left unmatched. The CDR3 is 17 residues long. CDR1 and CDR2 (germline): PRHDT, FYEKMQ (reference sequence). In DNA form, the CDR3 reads TGTGCCAGCAGATGGACTAGCGGGGGGGTCGGCACAGATACGCAGTATTTT. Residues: CASRWTSGGVGTDTQYF.

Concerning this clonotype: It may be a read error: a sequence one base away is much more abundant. The CDR3 loop is CASSQVMTVEETQYF. CDR3 bases: TGCGCCAGCAGCCAAGTAATGACAGTTGAAGAGACCCAGTACTTC. The V and J genes are TRBV4-1 and TRBJ2-5, with TRBD1 as a possible D gene (5 bases). The germline V gene has CDR1 MGHRA and CDR2 YSYEKL. This CDR3 region has 15 residues. The ends were cut back, 1 base at V and 3 bases at J, with 12 bases in the middle.

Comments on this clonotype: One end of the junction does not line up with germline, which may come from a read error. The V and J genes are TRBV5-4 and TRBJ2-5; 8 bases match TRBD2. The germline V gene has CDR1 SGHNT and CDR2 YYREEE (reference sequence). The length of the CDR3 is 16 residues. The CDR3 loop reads CVSILGSGDVWETQYF. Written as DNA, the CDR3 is TGTGTCAGCATCTTGGGTAGCGGGGATGTGTGGGAGACCCAGTACTTC. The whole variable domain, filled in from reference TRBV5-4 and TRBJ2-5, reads ETGVTQSPTHLIKTRGQQVTLRCSSQSGHNTVSWYQQALGQGPQFIFQYYREEENGRGNFPPRFSGLQFPNYSSELNVNALELDDSALYLCVSILGSGDVWETQYFGPGTRLLVL.

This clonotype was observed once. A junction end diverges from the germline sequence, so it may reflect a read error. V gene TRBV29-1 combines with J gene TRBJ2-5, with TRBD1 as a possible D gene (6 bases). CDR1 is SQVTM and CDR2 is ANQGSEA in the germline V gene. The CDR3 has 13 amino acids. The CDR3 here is CSIEPDRMETQYF. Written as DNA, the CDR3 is TGCAGCATTGAACCAGACAGGATGGAGACCCAGTACTTC.

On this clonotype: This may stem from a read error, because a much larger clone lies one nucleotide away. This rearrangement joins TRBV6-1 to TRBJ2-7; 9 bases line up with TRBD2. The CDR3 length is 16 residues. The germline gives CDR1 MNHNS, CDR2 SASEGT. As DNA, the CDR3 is TGTACCAGCAGAATCGCGGGGGGGTCGGAACCCTACGAGCAGTACTTC. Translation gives CTSRIAGGSEPYEQYF.

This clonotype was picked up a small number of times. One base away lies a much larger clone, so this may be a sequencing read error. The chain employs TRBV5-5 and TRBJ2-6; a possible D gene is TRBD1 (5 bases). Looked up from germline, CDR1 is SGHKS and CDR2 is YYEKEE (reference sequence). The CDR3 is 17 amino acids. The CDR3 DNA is TGTGCCAGCAGCTTGGCCGATAGATTCTCTGGGGCCAACATCCTGACTTTC. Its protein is CASSLADRFSGANILTF. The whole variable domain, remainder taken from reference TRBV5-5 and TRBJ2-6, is DAGVTQSPTHLIKTRGQQVTLRCSPISGHKSVSWYQQVLGQGPQFIFQYYEKEERGRGNFPDRFSARQFPNYSSELNVNALLLGDSALYLCASSLADRFSGANILTFGAGSRLTVL.

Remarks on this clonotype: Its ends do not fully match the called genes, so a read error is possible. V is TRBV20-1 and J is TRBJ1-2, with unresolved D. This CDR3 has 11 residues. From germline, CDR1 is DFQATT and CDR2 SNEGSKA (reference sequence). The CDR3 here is CNARLGSGYTF. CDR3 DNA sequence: TGCAATGCTAGGCTGGGAAGCGGCTACACCTTC.

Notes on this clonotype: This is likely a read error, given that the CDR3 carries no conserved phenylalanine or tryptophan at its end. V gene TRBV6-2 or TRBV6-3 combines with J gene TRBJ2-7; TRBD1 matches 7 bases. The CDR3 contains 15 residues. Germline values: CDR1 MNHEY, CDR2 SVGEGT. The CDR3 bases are TGTGTCAGCAGTACTAAGACAGGGTTTAACTACGAGCAGTACATT. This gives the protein CVSSTKTGFNYEQYI.

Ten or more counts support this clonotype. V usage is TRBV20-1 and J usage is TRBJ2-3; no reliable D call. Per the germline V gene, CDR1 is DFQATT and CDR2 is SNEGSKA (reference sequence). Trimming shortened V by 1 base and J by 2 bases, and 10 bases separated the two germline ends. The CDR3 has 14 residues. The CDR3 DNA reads TGCAGTGCTAGAGTAGGGTGGGACACAGATACGCAGTATTTT. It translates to CSARVGWDTDTQYF.

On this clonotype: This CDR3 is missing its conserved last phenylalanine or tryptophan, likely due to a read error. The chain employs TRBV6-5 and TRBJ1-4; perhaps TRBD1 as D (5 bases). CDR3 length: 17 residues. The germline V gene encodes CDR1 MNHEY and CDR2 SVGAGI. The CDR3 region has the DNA TGTACCAGCAGCCTACTCGGGAGGGGACGGCTTAATGAAAAACTGTTTTCT. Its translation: CTSSLLGRGRLNEKLFS.

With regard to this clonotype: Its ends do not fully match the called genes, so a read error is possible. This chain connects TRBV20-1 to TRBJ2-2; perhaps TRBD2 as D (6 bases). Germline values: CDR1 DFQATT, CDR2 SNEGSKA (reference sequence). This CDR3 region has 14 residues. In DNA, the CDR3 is TGCAGTGCGCTAGCGACCCTAAACACAGGGGAGCTGTTTTTT. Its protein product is CSALATLNTGELFF.